The present T cell receptor (beta chain) was sequenced within a study of radiation and T cells in renal cell carcinoma. Regarding the study as a whole: In blood, top tumor clones expanded by 2 weeks, shrinking by 4.

About this clone itself: The antigen is unknown.

The CDR3 totals 16 residues. Trimming took 0 bases from V and 2 from J; bases not matched to a gene: 5. Germline CDR1 is SGHRS and CDR2 is YFSETQ. Time point described: blood 2 weeks post-SBRT. Treatment meaning: 15 Gy SBRT to primary tumor, nephrectomy 4 weeks later. After SBRT, blood was collected at 2 and 4 weeks, plus baseline. The patient's renal cell carcinoma had clear cell pathology. Profiled with immunoSEQ multiplex PCR; TCRdb holds only in-frame clones, not every one. The table lists 25,000 to 30,000 clones, 81% of them singletons. This clonotype was obtained from a man in his sixties with renal cell carcinoma. This chain uses TRBV5-1 with TRBJ2-1; 7 nucleotides match TRBD2. Here the sequenced sample was blood, taken from a patient whose treatment included radiotherapy and nephrectomy. The CDR3 DNA reads as TGCGCCAGCAGCTTGGATGGGGGGGTCACCTACAATGAGCAGTTCTTC. Its protein is CASSLDGGVTYNEQFF.